The 3 T cell receptor beta chains presented below share a single source sample, sequenced in a study of cytomegalovirus exposure and HLA in healthy donors. 13 Jbeta primers and 60 Vbeta primers were used for the PCR. Here immunoSEQ multiplex PCR was the method, and the copy in TCRdb shows in-frame clones only, minus some. The profile covers nearly 110,000 clones, with more than 65% appearing a single time and around 2.1% taken by the ten largest. The sample consisted of PBMCs. Receptors were obtained from a man aged 30 to 39 in good health and CMV-seronegative.

The rearrangement uses TRBV7-8 and TRBJ1-3; weak D call: TRBD1 (6 bases). The V gene's germline CDR1 is SGHVS and CDR2 FQNEAQ. This CDR3 is built from 16 residues. Trimming pared 5 bases from V and 0 bases from J, leaving 14 bases between. DNA for the CDR3: TGTGCCAGCAGCCAAGGGGGATTCAGCTCTGGAAACACCATATATTTT. This sequence encodes CASSQGGFSSGNTIYF.

The chain has TRBV4-1 and TRBJ1-5, with TRBD1 identical over 9 bases. Germline trimming cut 3 bases from V and 4 bases from J; bases unmatched to any gene: 19. Germline CDR1 and CDR2: MGHRA and YSYEKL. This CDR3 contains 20 residues. The CDR3 DNA follows: TGCGCCAGCAGCCACCCGGGACAGGGTATTGCAGTCGGGCATAATCAGCCCCAGCATTTT. It yields the protein CASSHPGQGIAVGHNQPQHF.

This clone was recorded only once. The V call is TRBV30, the J call TRBJ1-1; D perhaps matches TRBD1 (5 bases). Germline V gene data show CDR1 as GTSNPN and CDR2 as SVGIG (reference sequence). The CDR3 totals 11 residues. V lost 2 bases and J 7 bases, leaving 8 bases between the germline ends. The DNA for the CDR3 is TGTGCCTGGAGTATACAGGTTGAAGCTTTCTTT. It translates to CAWSIQVEAFF.